This passage covers 12 T cell receptor beta chains from one sample sequenced in a study of CXCR3-negative and CXCR3-positive naive CD8 T cells. Study outcomes and limitations: CXCR3-expressing naive cells carried TRB CDR3s more hydrophobic than those of CXCR3-negative naive cells.

These receptors are not linked to any known antigen. Researchers prepared the TRB cDNA libraries using 5' RACE with UMI labels. Reprocessing the 5' RACE reads, TCRdb reports a single entry for every CDR3 protein and omits DNA. The sample features tens of thousands of distinct CDR3 sequences, with about 0.62% in its top ten. The specimen was naive CXCR3+ CD8+ T cells from blood. The sample's subset: CD45RO-CCR7+CD27+CD95- naive CD8+ T cells expressing CXCR3 (TNR3+). The receptors were gathered from a human donor in good health. Some clones in this sample may be carry-over from other donors' samples.

The genes are TRBV7-9 and TRBJ2-1. Germline V CDR1 and CDR2: SEHNR, FQNEAQ (reference sequence). This CDR3 spans 13 amino acids. CDR3 in amino acids: CASSLWVYNEQFF.

V is TRBV21-1 and J is TRBJ1-6; TCRdb proposes TRBD1, but this gene call is untestable without DNA. TRBV21-1 is a pseudogene segment. This CDR3 spans 15 amino acids. The CDR3 sequence is CASSDETGADSPLHF.

The chain joins TRBV28 to TRBJ2-1; TCRdb lists TRBD1, though no DNA is available to test this call. The germline V gene encodes CDR1 MDHEN and CDR2 SYDVKM. This CDR3 comprises 17 residues. This chain's CDR3 is CASSAGTGDPSYNEQFF.

The gene calls are TRBV6-5 and TRBJ2-1. The CDR3 extends over 12 amino acids. CDR1 MNHEY and CDR2 SVGAGI come from the germline V gene. The CDR3 here is CASRATDNEQFF.

V and J are TRBV28 and TRBJ1-2; without DNA, the TCRdb call of TRBD1 cannot be checked. The V gene's germline CDR1 is MDHEN and CDR2 SYDVKM. The CDR3 is 16 amino acids. CDR3 protein: CASRYNPRGRVYGYTF.

The chain is built from TRBV4-3 and TRBJ2-2. Germline V lookup: CDR1 LGHNA, CDR2 YSLEER. This CDR3 has 13 residues. CDR3 protein: CASSPYDTGELFF.

The J gene is TRBJ2-1, the V gene TRBV12-5; TCRdb's D call, TRBD2, is unchecked because there is no DNA. Germline loops: CDR1 LGHNT, CDR2 FRNRAP. The CDR3 contains 15 residues. The CDR3 sequence is CASTSPGISYNEQFF.

J is TRBJ2-5 and V is TRBV29-1. This CDR3 is 12 amino acids long. Germline CDR1 and CDR2: SQVTM and ANQGSEA. CDR3 sequence reads: CSVVGSQETQYF.

The V and J genes are TRBV20-1 and TRBJ1-2. Germline V lookup: CDR1 DFQATT, CDR2 SNEGSKA (reference sequence). This CDR3 has 12 amino acids. CDR3 loop: CSARDQGYGYTF.

The V and J genes are TRBV6-6 and TRBJ2-3. The CDR3 has 12 amino acids. Germline V gives CDR1 MNHNY, CDR2 SVGAGI (reference sequence). This CDR3 is CASGASTDTQYF.

This chain uses TRBV4-3 with TRBJ2-7; no DNA is available, so the TRBD2 call from TCRdb remains unchecked. Looked up from germline, CDR1 is LGHNA and CDR2 is YSLEER. The CDR3 sequence is 16 residues long. CDR3 in amino acids: CASSQGLALNSYEQYF.

CDR3 amino acids: CASSVEPEHPPHEQFF. This chain uses TRBV9 with TRBJ2-1; lacking DNA, the TRBD1 call made by TCRdb goes unchecked. Germline V gene lookup returns CDR1 SGDLS and CDR2 YYNGEE. The CDR3 totals 16 residues.